This record concerns one T cell receptor (beta chain) sequence. This CDR3 region has 14 residues. CDR1 is SGHTA and CDR2 is FQGNSA in the germline V gene. Trimming cost V 4 bases and J 5 bases, with 14 bases left between them. The entry originates in a study of blood T cell repertoires in COVID-19. About the study: The analysed material was cDNA or gDNA that came from T cells, B-cell-depleted T cells, or PBMCs.

The data were produced by immunoSEQ multiplex PCR, yet TCRdb's version contains in-frame clones alone and is incomplete. The table has about 110,000 clones, about two thirds seen once; the top ten hold roughly 2%. Sample: peripheral blood. The chain combines TRBV7-2 with TRBJ1-1; unclear D gene. The sequence came from a middle-aged woman with acute or convalescent COVID-19. CDR3 bases: TGTGCCAGCAGCTCCTTTCGGGGTGGAACTGAAGCTTTCTTT. Translation gives CASSSFRGGTEAFF.